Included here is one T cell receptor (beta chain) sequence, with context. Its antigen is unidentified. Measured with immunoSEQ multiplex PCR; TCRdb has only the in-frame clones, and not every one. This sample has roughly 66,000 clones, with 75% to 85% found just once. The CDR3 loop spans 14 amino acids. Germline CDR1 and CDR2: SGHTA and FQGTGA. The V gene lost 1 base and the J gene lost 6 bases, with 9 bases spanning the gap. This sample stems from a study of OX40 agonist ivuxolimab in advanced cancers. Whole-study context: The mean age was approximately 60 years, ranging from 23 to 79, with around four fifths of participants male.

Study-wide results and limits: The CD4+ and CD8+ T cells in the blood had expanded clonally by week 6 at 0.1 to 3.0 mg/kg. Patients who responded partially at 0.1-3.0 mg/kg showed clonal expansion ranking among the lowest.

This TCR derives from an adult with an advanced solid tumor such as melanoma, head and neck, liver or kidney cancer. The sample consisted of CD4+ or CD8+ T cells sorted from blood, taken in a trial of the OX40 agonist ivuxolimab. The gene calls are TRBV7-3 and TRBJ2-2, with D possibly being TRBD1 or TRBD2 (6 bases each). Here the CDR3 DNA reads TGTGCCAGCAGCTTAAGGGGGGCTCCCGGGGAGCTGTTTTTT. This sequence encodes CASSLRGAPGELFF.